This paragraph covers one TCR beta chain sequence. Its antigen remains unidentified. TCRdb ran MiXCR on the RT-PCR reads and lists one entry per CDR3 protein. The sample includes about 610,000 distinct CDR3 sequences, approximately 15% of them seen just once. This sample is part of a study of response to subunit inactivated influenza vaccine. Study-level points and caveats: Researchers suggested that each seasonal influenza vaccination recruits few new T cells.

The V end was cut by 3 bases, the J end by 1 base, with 6 bases between. This CDR3 comprises 13 residues. Germline V CDR1 and CDR2: KGHSH, LQKENI. The clonotype was recovered from a man in his fifties or sixties who received an inactivated influenza vaccine. The J gene is TRBJ2-5, the V gene TRBV18; D not certain. The sample was PBMCs from blood, taken roughly 12 days after vaccination. The chain's CDR3 is CASSPKPQETQYF. CDR3 coding DNA: TGTGCCAGCTCACCTAAACCCCAAGAGACCCAGTACTTC.